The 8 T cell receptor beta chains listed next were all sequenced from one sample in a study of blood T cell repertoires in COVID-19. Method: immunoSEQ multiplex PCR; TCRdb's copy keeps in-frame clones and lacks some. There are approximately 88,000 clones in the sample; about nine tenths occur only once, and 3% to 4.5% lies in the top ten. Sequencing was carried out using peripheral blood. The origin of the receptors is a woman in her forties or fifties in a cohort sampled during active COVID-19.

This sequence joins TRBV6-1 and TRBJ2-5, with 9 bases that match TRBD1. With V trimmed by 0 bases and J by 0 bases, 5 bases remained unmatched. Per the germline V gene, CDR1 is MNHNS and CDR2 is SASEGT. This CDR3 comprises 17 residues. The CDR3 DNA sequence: TGTGCCAGCAGTGAAGCACCAGGGACAGGGTACCAAGAGACCCAGTACTTC. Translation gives CASSEAPGTGYQETQYF.

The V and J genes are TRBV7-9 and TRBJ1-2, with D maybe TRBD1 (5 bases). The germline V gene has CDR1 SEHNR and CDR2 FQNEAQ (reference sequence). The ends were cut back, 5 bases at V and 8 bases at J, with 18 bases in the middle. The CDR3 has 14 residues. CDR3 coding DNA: TGTGCCAGCAGCCCCCCCCCAGGGCTGGGCGGCTACACCTTC. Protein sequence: CASSPPPGLGGYTF.

CDR3 nucleotides: TGCGCCAGCAGCCCTAGGTTGGAGGGGGGGGGAGTCTACGAGCAGTACTTC. This translates into CASSPRLEGGGVYEQYF. The chain uses TRBV5-1 and TRBJ2-7, with D perhaps TRBD2 (7 bases). CDR1 and CDR2 from the germline V gene are SGHRS and YFSETQ. This CDR3 has 17 amino acids. Deletions cut 4 bases from V and 3 bases from J, with 23 bases between.

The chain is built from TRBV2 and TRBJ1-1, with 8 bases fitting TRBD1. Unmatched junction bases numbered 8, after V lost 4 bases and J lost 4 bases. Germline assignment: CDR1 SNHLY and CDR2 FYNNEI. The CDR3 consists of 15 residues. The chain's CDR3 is CASSVFPGGRTEAFF. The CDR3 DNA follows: TGTGCCAGCAGTGTTTTCCCAGGGGGCCGCACTGAAGCTTTCTTT.

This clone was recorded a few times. DNA of the CDR3: TGTGCCAGCAGCTTAGGTGGGACTGGCACAGATACGCAGTATTTT. This gives the protein CASSLGGTGTDTQYF. The rearrangement joins TRBV7-9 to TRBJ2-3; the D gene is possibly TRBD2 (6 bases). The CDR3 runs 15 residues. Germline values: CDR1 SEHNR, CDR2 FQNEAQ (reference sequence). V lost 1 base and J lost 1, with 9 bases in between.

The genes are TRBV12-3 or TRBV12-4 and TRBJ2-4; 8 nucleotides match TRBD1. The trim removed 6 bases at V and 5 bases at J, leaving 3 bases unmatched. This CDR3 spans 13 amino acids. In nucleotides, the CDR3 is TGTGCCAGCAGAGACAGGGGAGAAAACATTCAGTACTTC. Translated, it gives CASRDRGENIQYF.

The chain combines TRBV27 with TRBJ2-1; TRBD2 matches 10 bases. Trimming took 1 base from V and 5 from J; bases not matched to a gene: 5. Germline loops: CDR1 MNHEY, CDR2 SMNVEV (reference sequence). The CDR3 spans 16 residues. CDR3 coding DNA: TGTGCCAGCAGTTTATGGGGTAGCGGGAGGAACAATGAGCAGTTCTTC. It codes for CASSLWGSGRNNEQFF.

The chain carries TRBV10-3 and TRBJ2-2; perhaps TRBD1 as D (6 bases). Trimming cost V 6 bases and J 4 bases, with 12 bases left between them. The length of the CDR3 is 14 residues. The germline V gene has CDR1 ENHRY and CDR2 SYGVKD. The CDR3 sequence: CAIRQGYSTGELFF. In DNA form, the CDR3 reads TGTGCCATCAGACAGGGTTACAGCACCGGGGAGCTGTTTTTT.